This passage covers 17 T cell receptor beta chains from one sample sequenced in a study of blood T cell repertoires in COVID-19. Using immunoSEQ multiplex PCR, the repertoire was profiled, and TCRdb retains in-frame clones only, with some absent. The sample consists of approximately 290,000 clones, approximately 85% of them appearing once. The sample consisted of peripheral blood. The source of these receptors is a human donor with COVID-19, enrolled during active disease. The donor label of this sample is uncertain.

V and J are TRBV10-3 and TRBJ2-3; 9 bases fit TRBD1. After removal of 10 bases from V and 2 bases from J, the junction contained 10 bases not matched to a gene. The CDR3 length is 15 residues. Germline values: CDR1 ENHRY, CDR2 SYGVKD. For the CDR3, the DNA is TGTGCCACGCAGGGACAGGGCCATCCCACAGATACGCAGTATTTT. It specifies CATQGQGHPTDTQYF.

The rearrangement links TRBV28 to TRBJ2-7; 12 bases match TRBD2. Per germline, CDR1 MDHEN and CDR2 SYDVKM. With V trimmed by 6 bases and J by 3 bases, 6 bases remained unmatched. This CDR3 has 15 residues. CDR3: CASRRTSGIVYEQYF. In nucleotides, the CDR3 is TGTGCCAGCAGACGGACTAGCGGGATAGTCTACGAGCAGTACTTC.

CDR3 loop: CASSYSWQFYNEQFF. CDR3 nucleotide sequence: TGTGCCAGCAGTTACTCGTGGCAGTTCTACAATGAGCAGTTCTTC. The gene calls are TRBV6-5 and TRBJ2-1; D is unresolved. The CDR3 runs to 15 residues. The V end was cut by 0 bases, the J end by 3 bases, with 9 bases between. The V gene's germline CDR1 is MNHEY and CDR2 SVGAGI.

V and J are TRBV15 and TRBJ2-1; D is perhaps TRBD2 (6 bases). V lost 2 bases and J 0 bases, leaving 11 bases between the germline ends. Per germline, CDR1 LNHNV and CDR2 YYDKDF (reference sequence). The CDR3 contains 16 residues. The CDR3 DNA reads TGTGCCACCAGCAGATCGGACTACAGCTCCTACAATGAGCAGTTCTTC. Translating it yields CATSRSDYSSYNEQFF.

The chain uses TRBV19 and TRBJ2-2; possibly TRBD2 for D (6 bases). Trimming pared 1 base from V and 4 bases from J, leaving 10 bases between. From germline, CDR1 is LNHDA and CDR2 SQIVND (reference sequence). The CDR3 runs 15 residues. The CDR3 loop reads CASSIGLVGTGELFF. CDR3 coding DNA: TGTGCCAGTAGTATAGGACTAGTTGGCACCGGGGAGCTGTTTTTT.

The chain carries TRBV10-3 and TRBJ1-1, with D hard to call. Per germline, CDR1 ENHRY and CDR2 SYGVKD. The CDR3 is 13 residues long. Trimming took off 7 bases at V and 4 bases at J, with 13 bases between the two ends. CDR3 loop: CAITEVGGTEAFF. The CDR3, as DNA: TGTGCCATCACCGAGGTGGGAGGCACTGAAGCTTTCTTT.

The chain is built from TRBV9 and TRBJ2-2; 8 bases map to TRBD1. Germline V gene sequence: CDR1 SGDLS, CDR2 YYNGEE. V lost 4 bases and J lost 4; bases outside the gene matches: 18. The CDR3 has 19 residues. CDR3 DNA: TGTGCCAGCAGCCAGCGGACAGGGTTGACAACCGAGGGCACCGGGGAGCTGTTTTTT. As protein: CASSQRTGLTTEGTGELFF.

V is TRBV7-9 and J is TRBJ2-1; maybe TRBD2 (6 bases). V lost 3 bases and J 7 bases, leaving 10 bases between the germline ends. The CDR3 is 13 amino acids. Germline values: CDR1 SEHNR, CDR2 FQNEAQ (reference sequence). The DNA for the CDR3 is TGTGCCAGCAGCTTTACTAGCTGGAATGAGCAGTTCTTC. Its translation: CASSFTSWNEQFF.

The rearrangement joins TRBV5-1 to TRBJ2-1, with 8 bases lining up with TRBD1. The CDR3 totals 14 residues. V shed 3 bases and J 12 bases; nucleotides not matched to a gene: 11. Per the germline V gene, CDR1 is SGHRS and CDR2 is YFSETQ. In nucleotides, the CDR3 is TGCGCCAGCAGCTCCGGACAGGGTCCTGTTGGGCAGTTCTTC. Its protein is CASSSGQGPVGQFF.

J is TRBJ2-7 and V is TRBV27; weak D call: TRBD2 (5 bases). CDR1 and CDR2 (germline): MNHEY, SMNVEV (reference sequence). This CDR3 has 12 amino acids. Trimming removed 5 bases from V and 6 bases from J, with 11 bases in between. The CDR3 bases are TGTGCCAGCAGTCTCCCGGGGAGCGAGCAGTACTTC. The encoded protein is CASSLPGSEQYF.

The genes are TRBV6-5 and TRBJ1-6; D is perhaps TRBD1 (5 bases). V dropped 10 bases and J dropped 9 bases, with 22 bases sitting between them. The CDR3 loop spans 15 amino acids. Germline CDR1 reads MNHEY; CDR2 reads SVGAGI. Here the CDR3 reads CATGRVGQSSSPLHF. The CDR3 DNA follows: TGTGCCACCGGCAGGGTAGGGCAAAGCAGTTCACCCCTCCACTTT.

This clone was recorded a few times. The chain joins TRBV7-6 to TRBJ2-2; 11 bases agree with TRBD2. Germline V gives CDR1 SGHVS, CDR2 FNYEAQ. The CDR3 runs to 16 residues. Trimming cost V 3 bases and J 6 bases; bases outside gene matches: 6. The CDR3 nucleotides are TGTGCCAGCAGCTTGGTTAGCGGGAGGGTACCCGGGGAGCTGTTTTTT. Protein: CASSLVSGRVPGELFF.

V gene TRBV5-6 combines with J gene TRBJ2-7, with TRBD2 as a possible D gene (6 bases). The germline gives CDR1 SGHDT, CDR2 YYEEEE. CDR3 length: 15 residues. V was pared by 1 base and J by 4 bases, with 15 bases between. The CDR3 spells CASSLLSGVGYEQYF. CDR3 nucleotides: TGTGCCAGCAGCTTGTTGTCGGGAGTTGGGTACGAGCAGTACTTC. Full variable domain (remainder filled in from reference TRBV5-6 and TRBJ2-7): DAGVTQSPTHLIKTRGQQVTLRCSPKSGHDTVSWYQQALGQGPQFIFQYYEEEERQRGNFPDRFSGHQFPNYSSELNVNALLLGDSALYLCASSLLSGVGYEQYFGPGTRLTVT.

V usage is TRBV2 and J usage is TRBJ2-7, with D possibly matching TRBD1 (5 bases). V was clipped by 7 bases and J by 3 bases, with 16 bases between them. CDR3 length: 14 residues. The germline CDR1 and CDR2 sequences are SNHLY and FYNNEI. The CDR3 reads CASTWQGDFYEQYF. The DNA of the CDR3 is TGTGCCAGCACTTGGCAGGGTGACTTCTACGAGCAGTACTTC.

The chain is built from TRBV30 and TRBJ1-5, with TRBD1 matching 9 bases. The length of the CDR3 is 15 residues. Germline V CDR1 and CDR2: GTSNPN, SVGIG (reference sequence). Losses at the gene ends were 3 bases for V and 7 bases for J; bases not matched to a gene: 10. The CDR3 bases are TGTGCCTGGAGGGCACAGGGGGCGTCATGGCAGCCCCAGCATTTT. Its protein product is CAWRAQGASWQPQHF.

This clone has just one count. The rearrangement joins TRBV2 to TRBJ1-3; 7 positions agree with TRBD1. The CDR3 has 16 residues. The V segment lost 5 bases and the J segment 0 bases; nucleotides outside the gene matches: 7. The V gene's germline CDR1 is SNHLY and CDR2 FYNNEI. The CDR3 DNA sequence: TGTGCCAGCAGTTCCACGACAGGGCTCTCTGGAAACACCATATATTTT. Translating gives CASSSTTGLSGNTIYF. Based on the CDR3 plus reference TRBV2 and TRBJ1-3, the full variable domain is EPEVTQTPSHQVTQMGQEVILRCVPISNHLYFYWYRQILGQKVEFLVSFYNNEISEKSEIFDDQFSVERPDGSNFTLKIRSTKLEDSAMYFCASSSTTGLSGNTIYFGEGSWLTVV.

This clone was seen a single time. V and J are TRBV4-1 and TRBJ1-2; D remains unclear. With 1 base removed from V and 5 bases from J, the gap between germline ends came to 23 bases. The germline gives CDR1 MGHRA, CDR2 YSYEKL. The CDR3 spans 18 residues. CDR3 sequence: CASSQVTGERTSRYGYTF. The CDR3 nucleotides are TGCGCCAGCAGCCAAGTCACGGGTGAGAGAACAAGTCGGTATGGCTACACCTTC.